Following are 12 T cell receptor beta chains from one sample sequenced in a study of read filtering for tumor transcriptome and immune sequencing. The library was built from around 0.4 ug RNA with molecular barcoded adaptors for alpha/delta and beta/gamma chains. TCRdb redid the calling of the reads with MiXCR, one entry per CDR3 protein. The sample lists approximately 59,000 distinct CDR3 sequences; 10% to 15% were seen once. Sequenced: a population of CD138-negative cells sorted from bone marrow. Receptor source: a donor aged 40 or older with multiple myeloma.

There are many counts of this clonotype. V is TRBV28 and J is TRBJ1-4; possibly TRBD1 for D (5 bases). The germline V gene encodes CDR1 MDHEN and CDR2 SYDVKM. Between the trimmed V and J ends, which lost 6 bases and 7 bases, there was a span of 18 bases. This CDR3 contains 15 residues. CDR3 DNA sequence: TGTGCCAGCAGGGAGCCGGGGCCTTCGAGTGAAAAACTGTTTTTT. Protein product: CASREPGPSSEKLFF. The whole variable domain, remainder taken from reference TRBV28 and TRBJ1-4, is DVKVTQSSRYLVKRTGEKVFLECVQDMDHENMFWYRQDPGLGLRLIYFSYDVKMKEKGDIPEGYSVSREKKERFSLILESASTNQTSMYLCASREPGPSSEKLFFGSGTQLSVL.

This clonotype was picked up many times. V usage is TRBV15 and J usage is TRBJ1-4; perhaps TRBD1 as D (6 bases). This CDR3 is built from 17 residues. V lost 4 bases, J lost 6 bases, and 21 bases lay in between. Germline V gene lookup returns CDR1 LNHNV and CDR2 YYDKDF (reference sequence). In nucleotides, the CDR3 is TGTGCCACCAGCACGCCATCCTCAGGGGACCCTCATGAAAAACTGTTTTTT. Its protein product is CATSTPSSGDPHEKLFF.

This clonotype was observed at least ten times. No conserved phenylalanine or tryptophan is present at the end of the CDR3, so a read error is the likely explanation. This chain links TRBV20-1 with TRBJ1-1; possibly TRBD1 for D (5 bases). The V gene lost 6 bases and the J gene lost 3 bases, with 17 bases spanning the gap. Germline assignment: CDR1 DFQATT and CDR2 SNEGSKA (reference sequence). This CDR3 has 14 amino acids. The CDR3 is CSANHRRLDTEAFL. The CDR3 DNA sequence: TGCAGTGCGAACCACAGGAGGCTGGACACTGAAGCTTTCCTT.

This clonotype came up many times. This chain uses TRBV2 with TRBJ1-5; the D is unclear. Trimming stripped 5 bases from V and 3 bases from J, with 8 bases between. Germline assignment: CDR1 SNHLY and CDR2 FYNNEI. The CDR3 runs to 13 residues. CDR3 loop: CASSLDSNQPQHF. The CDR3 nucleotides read TGTGCCAGCAGTCTGGACTCCAATCAGCCCCAGCATTTT.

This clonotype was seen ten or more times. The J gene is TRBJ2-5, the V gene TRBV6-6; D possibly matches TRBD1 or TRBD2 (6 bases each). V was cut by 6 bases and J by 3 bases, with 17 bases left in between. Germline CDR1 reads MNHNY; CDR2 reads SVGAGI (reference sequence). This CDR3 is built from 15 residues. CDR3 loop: CASRRTRGAEETQYF. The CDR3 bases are TGTGCCAGCAGGAGAACGAGGGGGGCTGAAGAGACCCAGTACTTC.

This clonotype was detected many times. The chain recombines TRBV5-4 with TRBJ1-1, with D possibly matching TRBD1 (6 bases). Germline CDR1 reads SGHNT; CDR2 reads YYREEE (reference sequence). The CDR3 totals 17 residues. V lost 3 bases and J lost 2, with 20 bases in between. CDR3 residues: CASSSAGVVYDNTEAFF. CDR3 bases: TGTGCCAGCAGCTCGGCAGGGGTTGTTTATGACAACACTGAAGCTTTCTTT.

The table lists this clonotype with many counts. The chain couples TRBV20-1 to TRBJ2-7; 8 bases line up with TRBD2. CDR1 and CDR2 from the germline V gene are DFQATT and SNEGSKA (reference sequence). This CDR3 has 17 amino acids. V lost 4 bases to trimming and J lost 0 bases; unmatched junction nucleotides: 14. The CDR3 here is CSATRSVAGLSSYEQYF. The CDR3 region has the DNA TGCAGTGCTACCAGGAGTGTAGCGGGGCTTAGCTCCTACGAGCAGTACTTC.

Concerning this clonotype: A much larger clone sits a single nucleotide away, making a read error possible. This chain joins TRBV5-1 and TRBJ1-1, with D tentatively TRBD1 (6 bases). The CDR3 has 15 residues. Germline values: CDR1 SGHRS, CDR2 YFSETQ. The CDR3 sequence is CASSLVESGGTEALF. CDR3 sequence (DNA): TGCGCCAGCAGCTTGGTGGAATCGGGGGGCACTGAAGCTCTCTTT.

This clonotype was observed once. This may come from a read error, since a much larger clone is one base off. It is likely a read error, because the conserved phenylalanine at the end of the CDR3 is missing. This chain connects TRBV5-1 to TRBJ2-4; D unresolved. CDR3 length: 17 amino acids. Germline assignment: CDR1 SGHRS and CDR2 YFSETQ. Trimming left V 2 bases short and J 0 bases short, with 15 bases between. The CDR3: CASSLTLRTLAKNIQYL. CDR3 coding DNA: TGCGCCAGCAGCTTAACCCTCAGAACCCTAGCCAAAAACATTCAGTACCTC.

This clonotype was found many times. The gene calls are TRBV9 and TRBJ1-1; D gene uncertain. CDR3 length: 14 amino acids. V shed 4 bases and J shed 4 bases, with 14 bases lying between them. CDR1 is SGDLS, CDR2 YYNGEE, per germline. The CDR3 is CASSLTPRGTEAFF. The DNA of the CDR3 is TGTGCCAGCAGCTTGACCCCCCGAGGCACTGAAGCTTTCTTT.

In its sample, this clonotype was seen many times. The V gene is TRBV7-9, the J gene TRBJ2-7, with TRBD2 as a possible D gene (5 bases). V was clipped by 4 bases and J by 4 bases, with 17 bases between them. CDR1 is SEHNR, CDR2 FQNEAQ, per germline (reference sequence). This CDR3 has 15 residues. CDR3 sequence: CASSSRGEGTYEQYF. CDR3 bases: TGTGCCAGCAGCTCGCGAGGTGAGGGAACTTACGAGCAGTACTTC. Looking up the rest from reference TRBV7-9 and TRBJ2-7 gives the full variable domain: DTGVSQNPRHKITKRGQNVTFRCDPISEHNRLYWYRQTLGQGPEFLTYFQNEAQLEKSRLLSDRFSAERPKGSFSTLEIQRTEQGDSAMYLCASSSRGEGTYEQYFGPGTRLTVT.

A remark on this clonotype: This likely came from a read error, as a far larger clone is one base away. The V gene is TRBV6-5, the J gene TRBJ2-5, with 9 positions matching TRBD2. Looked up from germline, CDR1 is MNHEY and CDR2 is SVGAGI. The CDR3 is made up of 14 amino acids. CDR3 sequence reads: CAISRSGGRETQYF. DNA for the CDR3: TGTGCCATCAGTCGCAGCGGGGGGCGAGAGACCCAGTACTTC.